The 25 T cell receptor beta chains presented below share a single source sample, sequenced in a study of shared clonotypes between healthy human individuals. The table came from immunoSEQ multiplex PCR; TCRdb's copy has only in-frame clones and leaves some out. The table shows about 680,000 clones, with about 80% occurring only once. Sequenced sample: memory CD4+ T cells sorted from blood. Subset denoted: CD45RA-negative fraction. The receptor set was obtained from a woman in her twenties or thirties in good health.

Many counts were recorded for this clone. The V and J genes are TRBV30 and TRBJ2-7; tentatively, D is TRBD2 (6 bases). V was shortened by 4 bases and J by 3 bases, with 13 bases between the two germline ends. This CDR3 has 13 amino acids. The V gene's germline CDR1 is GTSNPN and CDR2 SVGIG (reference sequence). CDR3 in amino acids: CAWNAGPYYEQYF. In nucleotides, the CDR3 is TGTGCCTGGAATGCGGGGCCCTACTACGAGCAGTACTTC.

The gene calls are TRBV6-1 and TRBJ1-1; 10 bases line up with TRBD1. CDR1 is MNHNS and CDR2 is SASEGT in the germline V gene. This CDR3 comprises 14 residues. V was clipped by 6 bases and J by 9 bases; unmatched bases: 10. CDR3 sequence reads: CASRSTGGDVKAFF. CDR3 DNA: TGTGCCAGCAGATCGACAGGGGGCGACGTAAAAGCTTTCTTT.

This chain links TRBV25-1 with TRBJ2-1, with 8 nucleotides matching TRBD1. Germline V gene sequence: CDR1 MGHDK, CDR2 SYGVNS. This CDR3 spans 16 amino acids. V shed 3 bases, J shed 1 base, and the junction held 5 bases outside the gene matches. Here the CDR3 reads CASSERGQGSYNEQFF. The CDR3 bases are TGTGCCAGCAGTGAGCGAGGACAGGGATCCTACAATGAGCAGTTCTTC. Based on the CDR3 plus reference TRBV25-1 and TRBJ2-1, the full variable domain is EADIYQTPRYLVIGTGKKITLECSQTMGHDKMYWYQQDPGMELHLIHYSYGVNSTEKGDLSSESTVSRIRTEHFPLTLESARPSHTSQYLCASSERGQGSYNEQFFGPGTRLTVL.

As to this clone: Possible read error: a much larger clone is one base away. This same CDR3 is encoded by further DNA sequences in the sample. The J gene is TRBJ1-3, the V gene TRBV11-2; no reliable D call. Germline V CDR1 and CDR2: SGHAT, FQNNGV. The V end lost 4 bases, the J end lost 9 bases, and 19 bases lay between the germline ends. The CDR3 is 15 amino acids. CDR3 residues: CASSSLDAGRGTIYF. The CDR3 DNA follows: TGTGCCAGCAGCTCGCTTGACGCCGGCAGAGGCACCATATATTTT.

In the case of this clone: The sample contains more than one DNA sequence encoding this CDR3. The chain has TRBV15 and TRBJ1-5, with D tentatively TRBD1 (5 bases). This CDR3 has 15 residues. Germline CDR1 is LNHNV and CDR2 is YYDKDF (reference sequence). Trimming took off 0 bases at V and 4 bases at J, with 10 bases between the two ends. DNA for the CDR3: TGTGCCACCAGCAGAGATCGGGGCCCGAATCAGCCCCAGCATTTT. Translating it yields CATSRDRGPNQPQHF.

V gene TRBV11-2 combines with J gene TRBJ2-5; possible D gene TRBD1, 7 bases. The V end lost 1 base, the J end lost 3 bases, and 18 bases lay between the germline ends. The germline V gene has CDR1 SGHAT and CDR2 FQNNGV. The CDR3 totals 17 residues. This CDR3 reads CASSLVWRDRRKETQYF. The CDR3 DNA reads as TGTGCCAGCAGCTTAGTATGGCGGGACAGAAGGAAAGAGACCCAGTACTTC.

The chain has TRBV27 and TRBJ1-6; D is possibly TRBD1 (5 bases). The CDR3 contains 17 residues. Per the germline V gene, CDR1 is MNHEY and CDR2 is SMNVEV (reference sequence). With 3 bases removed from V and 4 bases from J, the gap between germline ends came to 16 bases. The CDR3 DNA reads as TGTGCCAGCAGTTTTAGAACGGGGGGGTATTATAATTCACCCCTCCACTTT. As protein: CASSFRTGGYYNSPLHF.

The chain couples TRBV7-9 to TRBJ2-3; D is unclear. The CDR3 runs 15 residues. Trimming shortened V by 6 bases and J by 0 bases, and 13 bases separated the two germline ends. Germline V gene lookup returns CDR1 SEHNR and CDR2 FQNEAQ (reference sequence). Here the CDR3 reads CASSSDGGSTDTQYF. In DNA form, the CDR3 reads TGTGCCAGCAGTTCTGATGGTGGGAGCACAGATACGCAGTATTTT.

The chain couples TRBV28 to TRBJ1-4, with unresolved D. CDR3 length: 13 residues. Germline loops: CDR1 MDHEN, CDR2 SYDVKM. Trimming pared 6 bases from V and 7 bases from J, leaving 12 bases between. CDR3 protein: CASREASSEKLFF. In DNA form, the CDR3 reads TGTGCCAGCAGGGAGGCCTCGAGTGAAAAACTGTTTTTT.

The V and J genes are TRBV6-5 and TRBJ2-7; 11 nucleotides line up with TRBD1. This CDR3 comprises 14 residues. Unmatched junction bases numbered 5, after V lost 10 bases and J lost 0 bases. Per germline, CDR1 MNHEY and CDR2 SVGAGI. The CDR3 reads CATWTGGPSYEQYF. The CDR3 nucleotides read TGTGCCACCTGGACAGGGGGCCCCTCCTACGAGCAGTACTTC.

This clone was detected ten times or more. The chain is built from TRBV5-1 and TRBJ1-5; D remains ambiguous. This CDR3 contains 15 residues. From germline, CDR1 is SGHRS and CDR2 YFSETQ. V gave up 8 bases and J gave up 0 bases, with 15 bases separating them. The CDR3 region has the DNA TGCGCCAGACCCGACAAAACCGATAGCAATCAGCCCCAGCATTTT. This sequence encodes CARPDKTDSNQPQHF. The variable domain in full, with the rest retrieved from reference TRBV5-1 and TRBJ1-5, is KAGVTQTPRYLIKTRGQQVTLSCSPISGHRSVSWYQQTPGQGLQFLFEYFSETQRNKGNFPGRFSGRQFSNSRSEMNVSTLELGDSALYLCARPDKTDSNQPQHFGDGTRLSIL.

The chain couples TRBV19 to TRBJ1-5; D perhaps matches TRBD1 (5 bases). Germline V gives CDR1 LNHDA, CDR2 SQIVND (reference sequence). The CDR3 contains 15 residues. Deletions cut 5 bases from V and 0 bases from J, with 11 bases between. CDR3 sequence reads: CASSRRDNSNQPQHF. CDR3 DNA sequence: TGTGCCAGTAGTCGCAGGGATAATAGCAATCAGCCCCAGCATTTT.

Regarding this clone: The same CDR3 is also encoded by other DNA sequences in this sample. This chain uses TRBV19 with TRBJ2-1; TRBD2 matches at 10 bases. The CDR3 is 15 amino acids. V shed 1 base, J shed 7 bases, and the junction held 4 bases outside the gene matches. Germline V lookup: CDR1 LNHDA, CDR2 SQIVND (reference sequence). The chain's CDR3 is CASSIGTSGINEQFF. For the CDR3, the DNA is TGTGCCAGTAGTATAGGTACTAGCGGGATAAATGAGCAGTTCTTC.

V and J are TRBV29-1 and TRBJ2-5, with D possibly called TRBD1 or TRBD2 (5 bases each). Germline CDR1 and CDR2: SQVTM and ANQGSEA. The CDR3 length is 12 residues. The V gene lost 5 bases and the J gene lost 1 base, with 8 bases spanning the gap. The CDR3 sequence is CSVRGAQETQYF. CDR3 nucleotide sequence: TGCAGCGTTCGAGGGGCCCAAGAGACCCAGTACTTC.

V and J are TRBV2 and TRBJ2-5; D is perhaps TRBD2 (5 bases). The CDR3 length is 12 residues. CDR1 and CDR2 from the germline V gene are SNHLY and FYNNEI. The V end was cut by 3 bases, the J end by 11 bases, with 13 bases between. The CDR3 loop reads CASSDPPERQYF. The CDR3, as DNA: TGTGCCAGCAGTGATCCCCCCGAGCGGCAGTACTTC.

The chain uses TRBV11-2 and TRBJ1-2; weak D call: TRBD1 (6 bases). Germline V gene lookup returns CDR1 SGHAT and CDR2 FQNNGV. The CDR3 loop spans 14 amino acids. Trimming shortened V by 6 bases and J by 3 bases, and 14 bases separated the two germline ends. CDR3 loop: CASSLGQPHYGYTF. The CDR3 region has the DNA TGTGCCAGCAGTCTTGGACAGCCTCACTATGGCTACACCTTC.

This clone appeared a few times. The J gene is TRBJ1-2, the V gene TRBV7-9; 8 positions agree with TRBD1. J lost 5 bases, V lost 4 bases, and 9 bases had no gene match. The CDR3 extends over 15 amino acids. Germline values: CDR1 SEHNR, CDR2 FQNEAQ (reference sequence). The CDR3 spells CASSSAGTGKYGYTF. As DNA, the CDR3 is TGTGCCAGCAGCTCGGCCGGGACAGGAAAATATGGCTACACCTTC.

The gene calls are TRBV5-1 and TRBJ2-5, with a weak D call TRBD2 (5 bases). Germline loops: CDR1 SGHRS, CDR2 YFSETQ. V lost 0 bases and J lost 5, with 14 bases in between. CDR3 length: 15 residues. CDR3 loop: CASSLVRTRRETQYF. The CDR3 DNA is TGCGCCAGCAGCTTGGTACGGACCCGGAGGGAGACCCAGTACTTC.

The chain uses TRBV10-3 and TRBJ2-7; 9 bases fit TRBD2. This CDR3 has 14 amino acids. Germline CDR1 ENHRY, CDR2 SYGVKD. Germline trimming cut 6 bases from V and 5 bases from J; bases unmatched to any gene: 8. The CDR3 region is CAIRDLAGPNEQYF. CDR3 in DNA: TGTGCCATCAGGGATCTAGCGGGACCCAACGAGCAGTACTTC.

The V and J genes are TRBV6-5 and TRBJ2-3; the D is unclear. The germline CDR1 and CDR2 sequences are MNHEY and SVGAGI. The CDR3 is 11 amino acids. Trimming stripped 5 bases from V and 4 bases from J, with 4 bases between. The CDR3 region has the DNA TGTGCCAGCAGTAGGTCAGATACGCAGTATTTT. Its translation is CASSRSDTQYF.

V gene TRBV28 combines with J gene TRBJ2-7, with D possibly matching TRBD1 (7 bases). The CDR3 is 16 residues long. Germline V gives CDR1 MDHEN, CDR2 SYDVKM. With 0 bases removed from V and 1 base from J, the gap between germline ends came to 13 bases. In DNA, the CDR3 is TGTGCCAGCAGTTTATGGAGACAGGGAGGATCCTACGAGCAGTACTTC. Translation gives CASSLWRQGGSYEQYF.

This clone showed up many times. The chain recombines TRBV11-2 with TRBJ1-1; no reliable D call. V dropped 0 bases and J dropped 8 bases, with 7 bases sitting between them. CDR3 length: 12 amino acids. Germline CDR1 is SGHAT and CDR2 is FQNNGV. The CDR3 loop is CASSLDAGEAFF. CDR3 bases: TGTGCCAGCAGCTTAGATGCGGGGGAAGCTTTCTTT.

The chain has TRBV6-6 and TRBJ1-5; D gene ambiguous. The germline V and J ends were trimmed by 2 bases and 0 bases, with 8 bases remaining between them. The CDR3 totals 15 residues. Germline assignment: CDR1 MNHNY and CDR2 SVGAGI (reference sequence). CDR3 residues: CASSYDWDSNQPQHF. CDR3 in DNA: TGTGCCAGCAGTTACGACTGGGATAGCAATCAGCCCCAGCATTTT.

This chain uses TRBV6-5 with TRBJ2-3, with 10 bases fitting TRBD2. CDR3 length equals 16 residues. Unmatched junction bases numbered 4, after V lost 2 bases and J lost 2 bases. The germline CDR1 and CDR2 sequences are MNHEY and SVGAGI. CDR3 nucleotide sequence: TGTGCCAGCAGTTACGCAGGACTAGCGGCCACAGATACGCAGTATTTT. This encodes CASSYAGLAATDTQYF.

The chain joins TRBV2 to TRBJ1-1; 10 nucleotides align to TRBD1. This CDR3 has 16 residues. The germline V gene encodes CDR1 SNHLY and CDR2 FYNNEI. V lost 8 bases and J lost 4; bases outside the gene matches: 13. CDR3 bases: TGTGCCAGCCTCTCCGGGACAGGGGAATTTAGCACTGAAGCTTTCTTT. Its protein product is CASLSGTGEFSTEAFF.